This T cell receptor beta chain was sequenced in a study of identical twins. Whole-study results and caveats: For monozygotic twins, models underestimated out-of-frame TCR alpha sharing. One should note that invariant MAIT and iNKT cells could partly confound zero-insertion analyses.

Template switching added a universal primer binding site, and final cDNA carried unique molecular identifiers. TCRdb reprocessed the 5' RACE reads via MiXCR and lists one record per CDR3 protein. The repertoire consists of around 480,000 distinct CDR3 sequences, with roughly an eighth occurring once and the leading ten covering 0.8% to 1%. Comment on this clonotype: No antigen is known for it.

This CDR3 comprises 18 residues. CDR1 is SGHTA, CDR2 FQGNSA, per germline. Losses at the gene ends were 0 bases for V and 3 bases for J; bases not matched to a gene: 9. The same specimen was also included in a second study, on yellow fever vaccine responses in identical twins.

Sample: CD4+ T cells sorted from blood. This chain joins TRBV7-2 and TRBJ2-7; 12 bases agree with TRBD1. This sequence was found in a woman under 30 in good health. In nucleotides, the CDR3 is TGTGCCAGCAGCTTAGCCCGGGGACAGGGGGCATCAGGCTACGAGCAGTACTTC. This translates into CASSLARGQGASGYEQYF.